A single sample gave rise to the 18 T cell receptor beta chains below, sequenced in a study of blood T cell repertoires in COVID-19. The table came from immunoSEQ multiplex PCR; TCRdb's copy has only in-frame clones and leaves some out. Altogether around 310,000 clones are present, roughly 90% being singletons, with the ten largest covering roughly a tenth. What was sequenced was PBMCs or T cells enriched from blood (not recorded which). These receptors came from a woman under 40 who had recovered from COVID-19.

The chain links TRBV4-2 to TRBJ2-1; 7 nucleotides align to TRBD2. J was trimmed by 5 bases and V by 4 bases; bases with no gene match: 23. Looked up from germline, CDR1 is LGHNA and CDR2 is YNFKEQ. The CDR3 spans 20 residues. The CDR3 loop reads CASSPTAGGSLLVVDNEQFF. The CDR3 bases are TGTGCCAGCAGCCCCACTGCCGGCGGGAGTCTTCTCGTGGTCGACAATGAGCAGTTCTTC.

V gene TRBV27 combines with J gene TRBJ1-1; TRBD1 matches at 7 bases. The J segment lost 4 bases and the V segment lost 8 bases, leaving 4 bases of the junction unmatched. Germline loops: CDR1 MNHEY, CDR2 SMNVEV (reference sequence). The CDR3 is made up of 12 amino acids. This CDR3 is CASRQGLTEAFF. Written as DNA, the CDR3 is TGTGCCAGCCGACAGGGCCTCACTGAAGCTTTCTTT.

This chain joins TRBV4-1 and TRBJ1-5; TRBD1 might be the D (6 bases). V dropped 0 bases and J dropped 3 bases, with 9 bases sitting between them. There are 15 residues in the CDR3. Germline V gene lookup returns CDR1 MGHRA and CDR2 YSYEKL. The CDR3 nucleotides are TGCGCCAGCAGCCAAGATTGGGACAACAATCAGCCCCAGCATTTT. Translating it yields CASSQDWDNNQPQHF.

The V gene is TRBV20-1, the J gene TRBJ2-7, with a weak D call TRBD1 (5 bases). The CDR3 has 16 amino acids. Trimming removed 3 bases from V and 2 bases from J, with 20 bases in between. Looked up from germline, CDR1 is DFQATT and CDR2 is SNEGSKA (reference sequence). The CDR3 DNA follows: TGCAGTGCTAGTACCCAGGGTGAAGCTTTTCCCTACGAGCAGTACTTC. Translated, it gives CSASTQGEAFPYEQYF.

The CDR3 loop reads CASSPYRAYEQYF. CDR3 coding DNA: TGTGCCAGCAGTCCGTACCGAGCCTACGAGCAGTACTTC. The chain uses TRBV27 and TRBJ2-7; D is uncertain. V gave up 5 bases and J gave up 2 bases, with 10 bases separating them. The CDR3 runs to 13 residues. Germline V gene sequence: CDR1 MNHEY, CDR2 SMNVEV (reference sequence).

The chain carries TRBV10-2 and TRBJ1-1; D possibly corresponds to TRBD1 (5 bases). With 7 bases removed from V and 8 bases from J, the gap between germline ends came to 14 bases. The CDR3 extends over 12 amino acids. CDR1 WSHSY and CDR2 SAAADI come from the germline V gene. The CDR3 nucleotides read TGCGCCAGCAAAGGACAATCCTGGGAAGCTTTCTTT. Translating gives CASKGQSWEAFF.

J is TRBJ1-2 and V is TRBV7-2, with a weak D call TRBD1 (5 bases). V was trimmed by 4 bases and J by 5 bases, leaving 14 bases between them. The CDR3 loop spans 14 amino acids. Per germline, CDR1 SGHTA and CDR2 FQGNSA. Here the CDR3 reads CASSSAGQGYGYTF. The CDR3 DNA sequence: TGTGCCAGCAGCTCAGCCGGCCAGGGTTATGGCTACACCTTC. Full variable domain (missing parts from reference TRBV7-2 and TRBJ1-2): GAGVSQSPSNKVTEKGKDVELRCDPISGHTALYWYRQSLGQGLEFLIYFQGNSAPDKSGLPSDRFSAERTGGSVSTLTIQRTQQEDSAVYLCASSSAGQGYGYTFGSGTRLTVV.

This chain links TRBV4-1 with TRBJ2-5; TRBD1 agrees at 9 bases. The CDR3 is made up of 17 amino acids. Looked up from germline, CDR1 is MGHRA and CDR2 is YSYEKL. V lost 2 bases to trimming and J lost 2 bases; unmatched junction nucleotides: 9. The CDR3 loop reads CASSQRRLGTGQETQYF. In DNA form, the CDR3 reads TGCGCCAGCAGCCAACGACGACTTGGGACAGGGCAAGAGACCCAGTACTTC.

This clone was recorded a few times. J is TRBJ2-1 and V is TRBV2; the match to TRBD2 covers 11 bases. V gave up 5 bases and J gave up 4 bases; unmatched junction bases: 4. Looked up from germline, CDR1 is SNHLY and CDR2 is FYNNEI. This CDR3 region has 15 residues. The CDR3 nucleotides are TGTGCCAGCAGTCGAGGGACTAGCGGTTACAATGAGCAGTTCTTC. This translates into CASSRGTSGYNEQFF.

This clone was counted between two and nine times. Here the CDR3 DNA reads TGTGCCACCTCAGGGATTAGGAACACTGAAGCTTTCTTT. This gives the protein CATSGIRNTEAFF. The chain is built from TRBV27 and TRBJ1-1, with D possibly TRBD1 on 5 matching bases. The CDR3 extends over 13 amino acids. The germline V gene has CDR1 MNHEY and CDR2 SMNVEV (reference sequence). The V gene lost 10 bases and the J gene lost 1 base, with 13 bases spanning the gap.

The chain joins TRBV4-1 to TRBJ2-1; the D gene is possibly TRBD1 (5 bases). This CDR3 spans 16 amino acids. Germline values: CDR1 MGHRA, CDR2 YSYEKL. The germline V and J ends were trimmed by 9 bases and 4 bases, with 22 bases remaining between them. The CDR3 coding sequence is TGCGCCAGTGCAAGTCCGGTGTCAGGGCTTTACAATGAGCAGTTCTTC. Protein: CASASPVSGLYNEQFF.

This clone showed up just once. The rearrangement uses TRBV5-1 and TRBJ1-4; D is possibly TRBD1 (6 bases). There are 14 residues in the CDR3. Trimming took off 0 bases at V and 8 bases at J, with 11 bases between the two ends. The germline CDR1 and CDR2 sequences are SGHRS and YFSETQ. The DNA for the CDR3 is TGCGCCAGCAGCTTGGACAGGGCCGCCGAAAAACTGTTTTTT. Amino acids: CASSLDRAAEKLFF.

The chain combines TRBV11-2 with TRBJ2-7; a weak D match, TRBD2 (5 bases). The V end lost 1 base, the J end lost 2 bases, and 9 bases lay between the germline ends. CDR1 and CDR2 (germline): SGHAT, FQNNGV. The length of the CDR3 is 14 residues. Here the CDR3 reads CASSLVWTPYEQYF. The CDR3 region has the DNA TGTGCCAGCAGCTTAGTCTGGACTCCCTACGAGCAGTACTTC.

V and J are TRBV27 and TRBJ1-5; 7 nucleotides agree with TRBD1. Germline V gene sequence: CDR1 MNHEY, CDR2 SMNVEV (reference sequence). This CDR3 is built from 16 residues. J gave up 3 bases and V 5 bases, and 10 bases lay outside the gene matches. The CDR3 bases are TGTGCCAGCAGTCCCGGGACAGACGTTATCAATCAGCCCCAGCATTTT. This gives the protein CASSPGTDVINQPQHF.

V gene TRBV5-5 combines with J gene TRBJ2-1; 12 bases are a match to TRBD2. V gave up 2 bases and J gave up 8 bases; unmatched junction bases: 11. Germline CDR1 is SGHKS and CDR2 is YYEKEE (reference sequence). This CDR3 region has 17 residues. The CDR3 DNA is TGTGCCAGCAGCTTTCCTAGCGGGAGGGCCCTCCGTGATGAGCAGTTCTTC. Its translation is CASSFPSGRALRDEQFF.

The chain combines TRBV14 with TRBJ2-1, with TRBD2 identical over 7 bases. CDR3 size: 18 residues. The V gene end was trimmed by 6 bases and the J gene end by 0 bases; junction bases not matched to a gene: 14. Looked up from germline, CDR1 is SGHDN and CDR2 is FVKESK. CDR3 residues: CASSLRGLAESSYNEQFF. In DNA form, the CDR3 reads TGTGCCAGCAGTCTTAGAGGGCTAGCGGAGAGCTCCTACAATGAGCAGTTCTTC.

V and J are TRBV13 and TRBJ2-7, with TRBD1 matching over 7 bases. The CDR3 is 14 residues long. V was clipped by 5 bases and J by 4 bases; unmatched bases: 8. Germline lookup yields CDR1 PRHDT and CDR2 FYEKMQ (reference sequence). CDR3 in amino acids: CASSAGTEPYEQYF. The CDR3 DNA reads as TGTGCCAGCAGCGCCGGGACAGAGCCTTACGAGCAGTACTTC.

V and J are TRBV6-2 or TRBV6-3 and TRBJ2-2, with 14 bases matching TRBD2. With V trimmed by 6 bases and J by 2 bases, 5 bases remained unmatched. Looked up from germline, CDR1 is MNHEY and CDR2 is SVGEGT. This CDR3 has 17 amino acids. CDR3 in DNA: TGTGCCAGCAGCCGTGGACTAGCGGGAGGAAACACCGGGGAGCTGTTTTTT. It specifies CASSRGLAGGNTGELFF.